This TCR beta chain was captured by sequencing in a study of siplizumab effects on memory and regulatory T cells. Germline values: CDR1 MNHEY, CDR2 SMNVEV (reference sequence). The CDR3 is 15 amino acids. V lost 6 bases and J lost 1; bases outside the gene matches: 4. Method: immunoSEQ multiplex PCR; TCRdb's copy keeps in-frame clones and lacks some. The table includes tens of thousands of clones, less than 90% detected once. The receptor was isolated from a human donor in good health. The sequencing input was naive CD8+ T cells sorted from blood. This chain uses TRBV27 with TRBJ2-2, with TRBD1 identical over 8 bases. The CDR3 DNA sequence: TGTGCCAGCAGACCCGGGACAGGGAACACCGGGGAGCTGTTTTTT. Translated, it gives CASRPGTGNTGELFF.